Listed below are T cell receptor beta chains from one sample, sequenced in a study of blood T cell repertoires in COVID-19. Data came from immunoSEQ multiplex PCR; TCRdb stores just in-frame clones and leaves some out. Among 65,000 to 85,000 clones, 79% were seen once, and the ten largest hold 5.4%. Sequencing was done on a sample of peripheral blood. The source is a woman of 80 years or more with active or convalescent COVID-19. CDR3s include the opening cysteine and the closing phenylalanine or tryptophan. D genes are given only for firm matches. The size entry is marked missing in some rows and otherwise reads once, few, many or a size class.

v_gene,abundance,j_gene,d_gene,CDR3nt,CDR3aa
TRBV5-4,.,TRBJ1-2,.,TGTGCCAGCAGGTTACAGGGTTCGAGCTATGGCTACACCTTC,CASRLQGSSYGYTF
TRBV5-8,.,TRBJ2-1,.,TGTGCCAGCGACCATGGTGCTAGCTCCTACAATGAGCAGTTCTTC,CASDHGASSYNEQFF
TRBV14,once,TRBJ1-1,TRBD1,TGTGCCAGCAGCCAGGCCGGGACAGGCCTTTCCTACACTGAAGCTTTCTTT,CASSQAGTGLSYTEAFF
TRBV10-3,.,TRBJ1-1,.,TGTGCCATCAGTGAATCCGAGGGAGTGAACACTGAAGCTTTCTTT,CAISESEGVNTEAFF
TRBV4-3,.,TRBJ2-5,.,TGCGCCAGCAGCCAAGGGGGACTGGGGCAAGAGACCCAGTACTTC,CASSQGGLGQETQYF
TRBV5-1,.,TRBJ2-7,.,TGCGCCAGCAGCTTGAAGAGAGACGAGCAGTACTTC,CASSLKRDEQYF
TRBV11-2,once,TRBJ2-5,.,TGTGCCAGCAGCTTGCGGGGCCAAGAGACCCAGTACTTC,CASSLRGQETQYF
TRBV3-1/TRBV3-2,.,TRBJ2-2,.,TGTGCCAGCAGCCAACCAGGGCGTACGAACACCGGGGAGCTGTTTTTT,CASSQPGRTNTGELFF
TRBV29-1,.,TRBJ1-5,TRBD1,TGCAGCGCCGGGACAGGGGGCGCTCAGCCCCAGCATTTT,CSAGTGGAQPQHF
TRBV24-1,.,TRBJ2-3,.,TGTGCCACCAGTGATCCCCGACAGGTAACAGATACGCAGTATTTT,CATSDPRQVTDTQYF
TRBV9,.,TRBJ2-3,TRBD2,TGTGCCAGCAGCGTAGCGGGAGGGCCGGGAGATACGCAGTATTTT,CASSVAGGPGDTQYF
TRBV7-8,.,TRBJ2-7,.,TGTGCCAGCAGCTCTGCGTGGAGTCTGATAACCTACGAGCAGTACTTC,CASSSAWSLITYEQYF
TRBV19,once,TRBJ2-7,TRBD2,TGTGCCACCCGAGGGACCCGGGAGGAGTCCGAGCAGTACTTC,CATRGTREESEQYF
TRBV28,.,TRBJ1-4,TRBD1,TGTGCCAGCAGTAAACCGGGGGGGCCGGGACAGGGAGGCCAAAAGGGAAAACTGTTTTTT,CASSKPGGPGQGGQKGKLFF
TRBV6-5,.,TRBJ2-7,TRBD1,TGTGCCAGCAGTCCTGAGCGGACAGGCCCCTACGAGCAGTACTTC,CASSPERTGPYEQYF
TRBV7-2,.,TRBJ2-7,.,TGTGCCAGCAGCTTAGTTAGGACTACCTTCGACGAGCAGTACTTC,CASSLVRTTFDEQYF
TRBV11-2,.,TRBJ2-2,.,TGTGCCAGCAGCTTAGAGTTCCGCGCCGGGGAGCTGTTTTTT,CASSLEFRAGELFF
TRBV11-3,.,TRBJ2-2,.,TGTGCCAGCAGCCAAGAGTCGAACACCGGGGAGCTGTTTTTT,CASSQESNTGELFF
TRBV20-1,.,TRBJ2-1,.,TGCAGTGCTAGTGTGGGGAGAGGGCCCTCCTACAATGAGCAGTTCTTC,CSASVGRGPSYNEQFF
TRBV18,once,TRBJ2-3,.,TGTGCCAGCTCCCTCACAGATACGCAGTATTTT,CASSLTDTQYF
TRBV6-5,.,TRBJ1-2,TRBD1,TGTGCCAGCAGCCCGCCGGGACAGATAAACTATGGCTACACCTTC,CASSPPGQINYGYTF
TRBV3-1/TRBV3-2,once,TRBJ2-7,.,TGTGCCAGCAGCCAAGTGTATGGCAGGGGTAGTTCCTACGAGCAGTACTTC,CASSQVYGRGSSYEQYF
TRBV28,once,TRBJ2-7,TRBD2,TGTGCCAGCAGTGGCCCTTCTAGCGGGAGGAATTACGAGCAGTACTTC,CASSGPSSGRNYEQYF
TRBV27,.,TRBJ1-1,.,TGTGCCAGCAGTTTAGTCGTAGGGGTGACTGAAGCTTTCTTT,CASSLVVGVTEAFF
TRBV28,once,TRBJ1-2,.,TGTGCCAGCCAAAACAGAATCTATGGCTACACCTTC,CASQNRIYGYTF
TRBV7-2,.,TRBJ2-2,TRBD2,TGTGCCAGCACCTTACTTCCCGGGACTAGCGGGAGTACCGGGGAGCTGTTTTTT,CASTLLPGTSGSTGELFF
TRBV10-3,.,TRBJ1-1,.,TGTGCCATCTCGGGGGTGTCGAACACTGAAGCTTTCTTT,CAISGVSNTEAFF
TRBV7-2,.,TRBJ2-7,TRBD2,TGTGCCAGCAGCTTTAGCGGGAGGGCCCACGAGCAGTACTTC,CASSFSGRAHEQYF
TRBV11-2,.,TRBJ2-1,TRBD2,TGTGCCAGCAGCTCCCTAGAACTAGCGGGGGGGGTCAATGAGCAGTTCTTC,CASSSLELAGGVNEQFF
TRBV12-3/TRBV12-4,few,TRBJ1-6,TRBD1,TGTGCCAGCAGCCGGACAGGCGATTCACCCCTCCACTTT,CASSRTGDSPLHF
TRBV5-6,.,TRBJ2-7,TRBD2,TGTGCCAGCAGCCGGGGACTAGCGGGAGGGCCTCGCGAGCAGTACTTC,CASSRGLAGGPREQYF
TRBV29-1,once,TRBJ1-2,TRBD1,TGCAGCGTTGAAGCGAGGGGGCAAGGCTACACCTTC,CSVEARGQGYTF
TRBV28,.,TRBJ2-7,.,TGTGCCAGCAGTTTGACAGCCGGTACCTACGAGCAGTACTTC,CASSLTAGTYEQYF
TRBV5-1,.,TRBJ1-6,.,TGCGCCAGCAGCCCCCAGTGGGCACAGGGTGATTCACCCCTCCACTTT,CASSPQWAQGDSPLHF
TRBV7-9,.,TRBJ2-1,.,TGTGCCAGCAGCCCCCCCGGGATTAGATACAATGAGCAGTTCTTC,CASSPPGIRYNEQFF
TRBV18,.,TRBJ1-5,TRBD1,TGTGCCAGCTCAGCATACTCAGGGGGAGGACAGCCCCAGCATTTT,CASSAYSGGGQPQHF
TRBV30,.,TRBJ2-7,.,TGTGCCTGGAGTGTTGAGGACTACGAGCAGTACTTC,CAWSVEDYEQYF
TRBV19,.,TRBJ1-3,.,TGTGCCAGTAGTGAAGTGACAGGCAGCTCTGGAAACACCATATATTTT,CASSEVTGSSGNTIYF
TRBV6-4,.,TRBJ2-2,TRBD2,TGTGCCAGCAGTGACCCCGGGACTAGCGGGGGGGAAGCCGGGACCGGGGAGCTGTTTTTT,CASSDPGTSGGEAGTGELFF
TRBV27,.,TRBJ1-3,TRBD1,TGTGCCAGCAGTCGGACAGGAGACTTTACCATATATTTT,CASSRTGDFTIYF
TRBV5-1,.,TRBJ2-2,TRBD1,TGCGCCAGCAGCTGGGGACAGGGGACCGGGGAGCTGTTTTTT,CASSWGQGTGELFF
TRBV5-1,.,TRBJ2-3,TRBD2,TGCGCCAGCAGCATCCGGGGCCCCAATACGGCGGGGGGGATAGATACGCAGTATTTT,CASSIRGPNTAGGIDTQYF
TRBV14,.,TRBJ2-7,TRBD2,TGTGCCAGCAGCCATGTGACTAGCGGGTTGTACGAGCAGTACTTC,CASSHVTSGLYEQYF
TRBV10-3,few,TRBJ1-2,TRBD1,TGTGCCATCAGTGAGCCCTGGACAGGGGGCAAGGGCTACACCTTC,CAISEPWTGGKGYTF
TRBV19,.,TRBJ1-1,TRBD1,TGTGCCAGTAGTATAGAGGACAGGGCAAACACTGAAGCTTTCTTT,CASSIEDRANTEAFF
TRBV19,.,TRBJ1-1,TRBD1,TGTGCCAGTAGTAAACGACAGGGGATAGGTACTGAAGCTTTCTTT,CASSKRQGIGTEAFF
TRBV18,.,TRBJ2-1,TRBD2,TGTGCCAGCTCACCAGCGAAGGGGTGGGGGGGTGAGCAGTTCTTC,CASSPAKGWGGEQFF
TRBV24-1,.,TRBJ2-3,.,TGTGCCACCAGTGATAAGTATGACACTCTCACAGATACGCAGTATTTT,CATSDKYDTLTDTQYF
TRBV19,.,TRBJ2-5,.,TGTGCCAGTAGTCCTGGGACTGGAGGGACCCAAGAGACCCAGTACTTC,CASSPGTGGTQETQYF
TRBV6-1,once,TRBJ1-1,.,TGTGCCAGCAGTGAAGTAATATGGCATCTGAACACTGAAGCTTTCTTT,CASSEVIWHLNTEAFF